The 10 T cell receptor beta chains in this list originate from one sample, sequenced in a study of CD8 T cells in Susac syndrome. Random hexamers were used to reverse transcribe 0.5 to 1 ug of RNA. TCRdb itself ran the immunoSEQ multiplex PCR reads through MiXCR, one entry per CDR3 protein. The sample lists about 150,000 distinct CDR3 sequences; roughly 94% were seen once. The sequenced material came from CD4+ T cells from PBMCs. Receptors were obtained from a human donor in good health.

V usage is TRBV27 and J usage is TRBJ2-2; possible D gene TRBD1, 6 bases. The ends were cut back, 6 bases at V and 1 base at J, with 15 bases in the middle. CDR3 length: 16 residues. Germline values: CDR1 MNHEY, CDR2 SMNVEV (reference sequence). The CDR3 sequence: CASSLRLQGNTGELFF. The CDR3 DNA reads TGTGCCAGCAGCTTAAGGCTACAGGGGAACACCGGGGAGCTGTTTTTT.

The chain combines TRBV5-1 with TRBJ2-1, with unresolved D. The ends were cut back, 8 bases at V and 6 bases at J, with 21 bases in the middle. Germline-derived CDR1 and CDR2 are SGHRS and YFSETQ. The CDR3 sequence is 15 residues long. The CDR3 coding sequence is TGCGCCAGTGCCAATTTGGATCCGTCTAGCAATGAGCAGTTCTTC. This codes for CASANLDPSSNEQFF.

The rearrangement uses TRBV6-5 and TRBJ2-4, with a possible D match to TRBD2 (6 bases). Trimming pared 5 bases from V and 4 bases from J, leaving 9 bases between. The germline V gene has CDR1 MNHEY and CDR2 SVGAGI. The CDR3 contains 13 residues. The CDR3 sequence: CASSRAGKNIQYF. CDR3 in DNA: TGTGCCAGCAGTCGCGCGGGAAAAAACATTCAGTACTTC.

The rearrangement uses TRBV30 and TRBJ2-4; 7 bases are a match to TRBD2. Trimming cost V 5 bases and J 9 bases; bases outside gene matches: 22. This CDR3 has 17 amino acids. The germline V gene has CDR1 GTSNPN and CDR2 SVGIG (reference sequence). The CDR3 loop reads CAWGAGNGRSGGSIQYF. Here the CDR3 DNA reads TGTGCCTGGGGGGCTGGTAACGGGAGGTCAGGTGGGAGCATTCAGTACTTC.

The chain joins TRBV5-1 to TRBJ1-2, with D possibly TRBD1 on 5 matching bases. The germline gives CDR1 SGHRS, CDR2 YFSETQ. V lost 0 bases, J lost 14 bases, and 8 bases lay in between. The length of the CDR3 is 10 residues. The CDR3 DNA reads TGCGCCAGCAGCTTGGTCGAGGGGACCTTC. This translates into CASSLVEGTF.

The J gene is TRBJ2-7, the V gene TRBV3-1; 13 bases map to TRBD2. The germline V gene has CDR1 LGHDT and CDR2 YNNKEL (reference sequence). This CDR3 comprises 16 residues. The J segment lost 4 bases and the V segment lost 4 bases, leaving 7 bases of the junction unmatched. Written as DNA, the CDR3 is TGTGCCAGCAGCCGGACTAGCGGGAGACAACGGTACGAGCAGTACTTC. Translation gives CASSRTSGRQRYEQYF.

V and J are TRBV24-1 and TRBJ1-1; a possible D gene is TRBD1 (5 bases). The CDR3 sequence is 14 residues long. Germline CDR1 reads KGHDR; CDR2 reads SFDVKD. V was pared by 7 bases and J by 3 bases, with 14 bases between. CDR3 nucleotides: TGTGCCACCAGGGGAAACGGGGGGGACACTGAAGCTTTCTTT. It is translated as CATRGNGGDTEAFF.

This clonotype was recorded only once. The chain is built from TRBV9 and TRBJ2-2; the D is unclear. V lost 0 bases and J 6 bases, leaving 6 bases between the germline ends. The CDR3 has 13 amino acids. Per germline, CDR1 SGDLS and CDR2 YYNGEE. The chain's CDR3 is CASSVAVSGELFF. The CDR3 nucleotides read TGTGCCAGCAGCGTAGCAGTCTCCGGGGAGCTGTTTTTT.

The rearrangement links TRBV5-8 to TRBJ1-5; D not certain. This CDR3 region has 13 residues. Trimming stripped 2 bases from V and 1 base from J, with 4 bases between. CDR1 is SGHTS and CDR2 is YDEGEE in the germline V gene. The CDR3 DNA is TGTGCCAGCAGCTTCGCGAGCAATCAGCCCCAGCATTTT. It translates to CASSFASNQPQHF.

The rearrangement joins TRBV19 to TRBJ2-1; weak D call: TRBD1 (5 bases). CDR3 length: 12 amino acids. Looked up from germline, CDR1 is LNHDA and CDR2 is SQIVND (reference sequence). The V and J ends lost 4 bases and 7 bases respectively, with 8 bases between them. The CDR3 coding sequence is TGTGCCAGTAGTACCGCAGGGAATGAGCAGTTCTTC. It codes for CASSTAGNEQFF. Based on the CDR3 plus reference TRBV19 and TRBJ2-1, the full variable domain is DGGITQSPKYLFRKEGQNVTLSCEQNLNHDAMYWYRQDPGQGLRLIYYSQIVNDFQKGDIAEGYSVSREKKESFPLTVTSAQKNPTAFYLCASSTAGNEQFFGPGTRLTVL.